These T cell receptor beta chains were read from a single sample in a study of response to subunit inactivated influenza vaccine. TCRdb reprocessed the RT-PCR reads via MiXCR and lists one record per CDR3 protein. The sample records 550,000 to 600,000 distinct CDR3 sequences, over 9.5% being singletons. The specimen comprised PBMCs from blood, sampled on the day of vaccination. Every receptor here comes from a man aged 45 to 65 who received an inactivated influenza vaccine. Each CDR3 is given with its conserved first and last residue. Each record gives: clone size, V gene, J gene, D gene, CDR3 protein, CDR3 DNA. A D gene is named only where the DNA matches it firmly. The size of a clone is reported for some rows only, either as once, few or many, or as a class for expanded clones.

abundance: .
v_gene: TRBV7-2
j_gene: TRBJ2-7
d_gene: .
CDR3aa: CASSPAGLYEQYF
CDR3nt: TGTGCCAGCAGCCCGGCCGGGCTCTACGAGCAGTACTTC

abundance: few
v_gene: TRBV5-8
j_gene: TRBJ1-5
d_gene: TRBD1
CDR3aa: CASSLVQGAQPQHF
CDR3nt: TGTGCCAGCAGCTTGGTCCAGGGGGCTCAGCCCCAGCATTTT

abundance: few
v_gene: TRBV4-2
j_gene: TRBJ2-3
d_gene: TRBD2
CDR3aa: CASSHPGGAGGDTQYF
CDR3nt: TGTGCCAGCAGCCATCCCGGAGGGGCCGGGGGGGATACGCAGTATTTT

abundance: few
v_gene: TRBV9
j_gene: TRBJ2-2
d_gene: .
CDR3aa: CASPPSHRVANTGELFF
CDR3nt: TGTGCCAGCCCCCCATCCCACAGGGTCGCGAACACCGGGGAGCTGTTTTTT

abundance: .
v_gene: TRBV4-2
j_gene: TRBJ2-7
d_gene: .
CDR3aa: CASSQDGGAPGEQYF
CDR3nt: TGTGCCAGCAGCCAAGATGGGGGGGCCCCCGGCGAGCAGTACTTC

abundance: .
v_gene: TRBV12-3/TRBV12-4
j_gene: TRBJ2-7
d_gene: TRBD1
CDR3aa: CASSTGTVKYF
CDR3nt: TGTGCCAGCAGTACCGGGACAGTTAAGTACTTC

abundance: .
v_gene: TRBV18
j_gene: TRBJ2-1
d_gene: TRBD2
CDR3aa: CASSPQTSKAGGEQFF
CDR3nt: TGTGCCAGCTCACCACAGACTAGTAAGGCGGGGGGAGAGCAGTTCTTC

abundance: few
v_gene: TRBV6-2/TRBV6-3
j_gene: TRBJ1-2
d_gene: .
CDR3aa: CASSYAETYGYTF
CDR3nt: TGTGCCAGCAGTTACGCAGAAACCTATGGCTACACCTTC

abundance: few
v_gene: TRBV28
j_gene: TRBJ2-7
d_gene: .
CDR3aa: CASSTNSRTDYSYEQYF
CDR3nt: TGTGCCAGCAGCACTAACTCCAGGACTGATTACTCCTACGAGCAGTACTTC

abundance: few
v_gene: TRBV4-2
j_gene: TRBJ2-7
d_gene: TRBD1
CDR3aa: CASSQGGTGGYEQYF
CDR3nt: TGTGCCAGCAGCCAAGGGGGGACAGGGGGCTACGAGCAGTACTTC

abundance: .
v_gene: TRBV4-1
j_gene: TRBJ2-7
d_gene: .
CDR3aa: CASSLSMGYEQYF
CDR3nt: TGCGCCAGCAGCCTTTCGATGGGGTACGAGCAGTACTTC

abundance: .
v_gene: TRBV27
j_gene: TRBJ2-3
d_gene: TRBD2
CDR3aa: CASSLPPRTSGDTDTQYF
CDR3nt: TGTGCCAGCAGTTTACCTCCCCGGACTAGCGGGGACACAGATACGCAGTATTTT

abundance: .
v_gene: TRBV29-1
j_gene: TRBJ1-1
d_gene: .
CDR3aa: CSVVNDRYTEAFF
CDR3nt: TGCAGCGTTGTCAACGACAGGTACACTGAAGCTTTCTTT

abundance: few
v_gene: TRBV6-2/TRBV6-3
j_gene: TRBJ2-7
d_gene: .
CDR3aa: CASSHGAQYEQYF
CDR3nt: TGTGCCAGCAGTCACGGGGCCCAATACGAGCAGTACTTC

abundance: .
v_gene: TRBV20-1
j_gene: TRBJ2-7
d_gene: TRBD2
CDR3aa: CSARGLAGKAYEQYF
CDR3nt: TGCAGTGCTAGAGGTCTAGCGGGAAAAGCCTACGAGCAGTACTTC

abundance: many
v_gene: TRBV28
j_gene: TRBJ2-4
d_gene: TRBD2
CDR3aa: CASSPLAGGAKNIQYF
CDR3nt: TGTGCCAGCAGTCCCCTAGCGGGTGGAGCCAAAAACATTCAGTACTTC

abundance: few
v_gene: TRBV29-1
j_gene: TRBJ1-2
d_gene: TRBD1
CDR3aa: CSVEDPGTGSGYGYTF
CDR3nt: TGCAGCGTTGAAGACCCCGGGACAGGCTCAGGCTATGGCTACACCTTC

abundance: few
v_gene: TRBV2
j_gene: TRBJ2-7
d_gene: .
CDR3aa: CAGAFDSEQYF
CDR3nt: TGTGCGGGGGCTTTTGACAGCGAGCAGTACTTC

abundance: .
v_gene: TRBV5-1
j_gene: TRBJ2-5
d_gene: .
CDR3aa: CASRNPGHTQETQYF
CDR3nt: TGCGCCAGCAGGAACCCGGGACATACCCAAGAGACCCAGTACTTC

abundance: few
v_gene: TRBV27
j_gene: TRBJ2-2
d_gene: TRBD2
CDR3aa: CASSQPRLAGVGELFF
CDR3nt: TGTGCCAGCAGTCAGCCCAGACTAGCGGGAGTCGGGGAGCTGTTTTTT

abundance: many
v_gene: TRBV2
j_gene: TRBJ2-1
d_gene: .
CDR3aa: CASSHVGDVYEQFF
CDR3nt: TGTGCCAGCTCTCACGTGGGAGATGTCTATGAGCAGTTCTTC

abundance: few
v_gene: TRBV9
j_gene: TRBJ2-7
d_gene: .
CDR3aa: CASSVGSWTRASEQYF
CDR3nt: TGTGCCAGCAGCGTAGGTAGTTGGACACGAGCTTCCGAGCAGTACTTC

abundance: many
v_gene: TRBV29-1
j_gene: TRBJ2-1
d_gene: TRBD1
CDR3aa: CSVAGGTGGRNEQFF
CDR3nt: TGCAGCGTGGCAGGGGGGACAGGGGGCCGCAATGAGCAGTTCTTC

abundance: few
v_gene: TRBV25-1
j_gene: TRBJ1-1
d_gene: .
CDR3aa: CASSEWSANTEAFF
CDR3nt: TGTGCCAGCAGTGAATGGTCAGCCAACACTGAAGCTTTCTTT

abundance: few
v_gene: TRBV12-3/TRBV12-4
j_gene: TRBJ1-6
d_gene: TRBD1
CDR3aa: CASSLARQGASPLHF
CDR3nt: TGTGCCAGCAGTTTAGCGCGTCAGGGGGCTTCACCCCTCCACTTT

abundance: few
v_gene: TRBV12-3/TRBV12-4
j_gene: TRBJ2-3
d_gene: TRBD1
CDR3aa: CASSPRGRGPDTQYF
CDR3nt: TGTGCCAGCAGTCCAAGGGGTAGGGGGCCCGATACGCAGTATTTT

abundance: few
v_gene: TRBV20-1
j_gene: TRBJ2-1
d_gene: .
CDR3aa: CSAREGSQFF
CDR3nt: TGCAGTGCTAGGGAGGGCTCGCAGTTCTTC

abundance: .
v_gene: TRBV7-2
j_gene: TRBJ2-3
d_gene: TRBD2
CDR3aa: CASSSFPGLALDTQYF
CDR3nt: TGTGCCAGCAGCTCCTTCCCGGGACTAGCGTTAGATACGCAGTATTTT

abundance: few
v_gene: TRBV7-3
j_gene: TRBJ2-1
d_gene: .
CDR3aa: CASSLWTTNSYNEQFF
CDR3nt: TGTGCCAGCAGCTTATGGACAACAAACTCCTACAATGAGCAGTTCTTC

abundance: few
v_gene: TRBV29-1
j_gene: TRBJ2-1
d_gene: .
CDR3aa: CSVEDRYGGNNEQFF
CDR3nt: TGCAGCGTTGAAGATCGGTACGGGGGAAACAATGAGCAGTTCTTC

abundance: .
v_gene: TRBV3-1
j_gene: TRBJ2-2
d_gene: .
CDR3aa: CASSFRWTGELFF
CDR3nt: TGTGCCAGCAGCTTTAGGTGGACCGGGGAGCTGTTTTTT

abundance: .
v_gene: TRBV5-1
j_gene: TRBJ2-1
d_gene: TRBD1
CDR3aa: CASSARDSSHNEQFF
CDR3nt: TGCGCCAGCAGCGCTCGGGACAGTTCCCACAATGAGCAGTTCTTC

abundance: .
v_gene: TRBV19
j_gene: TRBJ2-2
d_gene: TRBD1
CDR3aa: CASSTSGGYWELFF
CDR3nt: TGTGCCAGTAGTACCTCAGGGGGCTACTGGGAGCTGTTTTTT

abundance: .
v_gene: TRBV3-1
j_gene: TRBJ2-1
d_gene: TRBD1
CDR3aa: CASSQAAGQAKQFF
CDR3nt: TGTGCCAGCAGCCAAGCCGCGGGACAGGCCAAGCAGTTCTTC

abundance: .
v_gene: TRBV7-2
j_gene: TRBJ2-5
d_gene: TRBD1
CDR3aa: CASSRGGTRRGETQYF
CDR3nt: TGTGCCAGCAGCCGAGGGGGAACCCGCAGGGGGGAGACCCAGTACTTC

abundance: .
v_gene: TRBV20-1
j_gene: TRBJ2-2
d_gene: .
CDR3aa: CSARDRLNTGELFF
CDR3nt: TGCAGTGCTAGAGATCGACTGAACACCGGGGAGCTGTTTTTT

abundance: many
v_gene: TRBV7-6
j_gene: TRBJ2-3
d_gene: .
CDR3aa: CASSSLKTDTQYF
CDR3nt: TGTGCCAGCAGCTCACTTAAAACAGATACGCAGTATTTT

abundance: few
v_gene: TRBV2
j_gene: TRBJ2-7
d_gene: .
CDR3aa: CASRTAMYEQYF
CDR3nt: TGTGCCAGCAGGACTGCAATGTACGAGCAGTACTTC

abundance: .
v_gene: TRBV5-1
j_gene: TRBJ2-5
d_gene: .
CDR3aa: CASSLQTPPETQYF
CDR3nt: TGCGCCAGCAGTCTACAGACACCCCCGGAGACCCAGTACTTC

abundance: .
v_gene: TRBV30
j_gene: TRBJ2-1
d_gene: .
CDR3aa: CAWSVRRAYNEQFF
CDR3nt: TGTGCCTGGAGTGTAAGGCGCGCCTACAATGAGCAGTTCTTC